This TCR beta chain stems from a study of cytomegalovirus exposure and HLA in healthy donors. Primers: 60 Vbeta forward and 13 Jbeta reverse. Profiled with immunoSEQ multiplex PCR; TCRdb holds only in-frame clones, not every one. The repertoire consists of 95,000 to 150,000 clones, with about 80% occurring once and the leading ten covering less than 4.5%. The CDR3 totals 11 residues. Germline CDR1 reads SNHLY; CDR2 reads FYNNEI. Trimming removed 7 bases at V and 5 bases at J, with 9 bases between. This clone is a singleton in its sample. V usage is TRBV2 and J usage is TRBJ2-7, with D possibly matching TRBD1 (5 bases). Sequenced: PBMCs. The clonotype originates from a man between 35 and 55 years old in good health and CMV-seronegative. Written as DNA, the CDR3 is TGTGCCAGCAAGGGGTCCGACGAGCAGTACTTC. Amino acid sequence: CASKGSDEQYF.